This T cell receptor beta chain was captured in a study of T cell responses to AZD1222 COVID-19 vaccine. As to this clone: Its antigen is as yet unknown.

Sequencing used immunoSEQ multiplex PCR; TCRdb keeps in-frame clones, though not all of them. The data show 20,000 to 30,000 clones, 70% to 90% seen once. Study-wide results and limits: Among the donors, most were white British and more were female, and clonal diversity was possibly underestimated.

The origin of this receptor is an adult who received the AZD1222 COVID-19 vaccine. Sequences were derived from peripheral blood, sampled 28 days after the second AZD1222 dose.

The CDR3: CASSHRDRGPYGYTF. Written as DNA, the CDR3 is TGCGCCAGCAGCCACCGGGACAGGGGACCCTATGGCTACACCTTC. This rearrangement joins TRBV5-1 to TRBJ1-2; 10 bases fit TRBD1. Trimming cost V 4 bases and J 4 bases; bases outside gene matches: 7. This CDR3 contains 15 residues. In germline, CDR1 is SGHRS, CDR2 YFSETQ.